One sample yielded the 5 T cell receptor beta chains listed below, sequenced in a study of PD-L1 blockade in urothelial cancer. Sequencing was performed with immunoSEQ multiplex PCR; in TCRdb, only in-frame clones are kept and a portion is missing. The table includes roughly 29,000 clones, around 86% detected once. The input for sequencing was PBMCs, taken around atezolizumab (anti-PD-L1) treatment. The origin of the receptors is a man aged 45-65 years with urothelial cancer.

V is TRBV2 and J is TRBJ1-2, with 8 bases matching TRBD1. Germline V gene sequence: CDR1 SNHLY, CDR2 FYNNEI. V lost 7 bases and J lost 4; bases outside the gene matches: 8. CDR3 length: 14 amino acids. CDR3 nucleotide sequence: TGTGCCAGCACTGTGCGGACAGGGACCTATGGCTACACCTTC. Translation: CASTVRTGTYGYTF.

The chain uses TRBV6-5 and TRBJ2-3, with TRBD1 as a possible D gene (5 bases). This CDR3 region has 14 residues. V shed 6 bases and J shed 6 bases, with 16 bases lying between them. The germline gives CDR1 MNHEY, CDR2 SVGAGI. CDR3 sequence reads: CASRQPAGPDTQYF. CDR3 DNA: TGTGCCAGCAGACAGCCTGCAGGGCCGGATACGCAGTATTTT.

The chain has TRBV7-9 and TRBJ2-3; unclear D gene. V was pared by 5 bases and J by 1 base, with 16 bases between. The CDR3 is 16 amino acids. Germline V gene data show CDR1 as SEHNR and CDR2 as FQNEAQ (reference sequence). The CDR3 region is CASSDFGAPRTDTQYF. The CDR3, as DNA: TGTGCCAGCAGCGATTTCGGAGCACCCCGCACAGATACGCAGTATTTT.

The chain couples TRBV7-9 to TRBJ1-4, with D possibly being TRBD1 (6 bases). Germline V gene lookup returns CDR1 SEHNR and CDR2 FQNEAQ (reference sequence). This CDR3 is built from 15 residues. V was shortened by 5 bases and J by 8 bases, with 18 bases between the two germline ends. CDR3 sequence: CASSIGTSEVEKLFF. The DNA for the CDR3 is TGTGCCAGCAGCATCGGGACATCGGAGGTCGAAAAACTGTTTTTT.

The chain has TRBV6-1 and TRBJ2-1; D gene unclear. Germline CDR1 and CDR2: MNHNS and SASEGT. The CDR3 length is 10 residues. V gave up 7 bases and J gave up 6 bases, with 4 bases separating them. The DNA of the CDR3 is TGTGCCAGCAAGCGCAATGAGCAGTTCTTC. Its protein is CASKRNEQFF.